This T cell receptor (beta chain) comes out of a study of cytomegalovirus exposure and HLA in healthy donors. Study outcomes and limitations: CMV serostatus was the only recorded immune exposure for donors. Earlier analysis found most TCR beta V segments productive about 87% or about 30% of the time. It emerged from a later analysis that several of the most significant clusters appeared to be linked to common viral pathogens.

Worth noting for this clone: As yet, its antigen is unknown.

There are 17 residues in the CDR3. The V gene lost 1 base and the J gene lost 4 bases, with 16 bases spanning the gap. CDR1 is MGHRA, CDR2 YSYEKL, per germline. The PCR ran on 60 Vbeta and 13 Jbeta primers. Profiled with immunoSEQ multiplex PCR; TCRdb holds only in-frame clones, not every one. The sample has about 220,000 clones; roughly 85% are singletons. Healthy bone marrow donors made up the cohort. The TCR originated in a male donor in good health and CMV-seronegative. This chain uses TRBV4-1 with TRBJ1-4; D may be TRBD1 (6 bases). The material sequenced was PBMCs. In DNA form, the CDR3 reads TGCGCCAGCAGCCAAGTCCCCAGGGGTTTCGGTAATGAAAAACTGTTTTTT. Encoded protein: CASSQVPRGFGNEKLFF.